The next 23 T cell receptor beta chains were all read from a single sample in a study of blood T cells in healthy people across ages. A second PCR, run for about 7 to 11 cycles, used a sample-barcoded 5' primer plus a J-beta primer mix. MiXCR, run by TCRdb on the 5' RACE reads, gives a single entry per CDR3 protein. The sample lists some 760,000 distinct CDR3 sequences; roughly 25% were seen once. The same data also contributed to another study, on T cells of mothers and their children.

Specimen: blood. These receptors were taken from a boy aged 5-17 years in good health.

The chain employs TRBV4-2 and TRBJ2-5; 12 bases fit TRBD2. The CDR3 has 15 residues. V dropped 0 bases and J dropped 10; count of bases not matched to a gene: 6. Germline CDR1 LGHNA, CDR2 YNFKEQ. CDR3 protein: CASSQDLASGRVQYF. Here the CDR3 DNA reads TGTGCCAGCAGCCAAGATCTGGCTAGCGGGAGGGTCCAGTACTTC.

This clonotype showed up just a few times. J is TRBJ2-1 and V is TRBV7-9, with D perhaps matching TRBD2 (6 bases). There are 16 residues in the CDR3. The germline V gene has CDR1 SEHNR and CDR2 FQNEAQ (reference sequence). The germline V and J ends were trimmed by 5 bases and 2 bases, with 16 bases remaining between them. CDR3 nucleotide sequence: TGTGCCAGCAGCCCTGCTGGGCGGGGAACCTACAATGAGCAGTTCTTC. Translating gives CASSPAGRGTYNEQFF.

The gene calls are TRBV28 and TRBJ2-7, with D unresolved. The V and J ends lost 6 bases and 6 bases respectively, with 12 bases between them. The CDR3 is 12 amino acids. Germline V lookup: CDR1 MDHEN, CDR2 SYDVKM. The CDR3, as DNA: TGTGCCAGCAGGGCAAGGGTTCGCGAGCAGTACTTC. Translation gives CASRARVREQYF.

The chain couples TRBV20-1 to TRBJ2-2; TRBD2 agrees at 14 bases. Unmatched junction bases numbered 5, after V lost 6 bases and J lost 2 bases. Germline V gives CDR1 DFQATT, CDR2 SNEGSKA (reference sequence). The CDR3 is made up of 16 amino acids. CDR3 DNA sequence: TGCAGTGCGCGGACTAGCGGGGGGTTAAACACCGGGGAGCTGTTTTTT. Protein product: CSARTSGGLNTGELFF.

Of note for this clonotype: The junction departs from the called germline gene at one end, perhaps through a read error. The V call is TRBV27, the J call TRBJ2-5; 8 nucleotides match TRBD2. The CDR3 extends over 13 amino acids. The germline V gene has CDR1 MNHEY and CDR2 SMNVEV (reference sequence). In nucleotides, the CDR3 is TGTGCCAGCAGACTAGCGGAACAAGAGAACCAGTACTTC. It translates to CASRLAEQENQYF.

This clonotype has only a few counts. The V call is TRBV6-1, the J call TRBJ2-5; 14 bases are a match to TRBD2. The CDR3 is 15 amino acids. Losses at the gene ends were 6 bases for V and 4 bases for J; bases not matched to a gene: 4. Germline CDR1 is MNHNS and CDR2 is SASEGT. CDR3 loop: CASSLTSGGVETQYF. CDR3 nucleotides: TGTGCCAGCAGCTTGACTAGCGGGGGGGTAGAGACCCAGTACTTC.

The rearrangement uses TRBV20-1 and TRBJ2-5; D tentatively fits TRBD1 or TRBD2 (5 bases each). The CDR3 sequence is 13 residues long. The germline V gene encodes CDR1 DFQATT and CDR2 SNEGSKA (reference sequence). CDR3 coding DNA: TGCACCCTGGGCCGGGACCAACAAGAGACCCAGTACTTC. This sequence encodes CTLGRDQQETQYF.

V gene TRBV12-3 or TRBV12-4 combines with J gene TRBJ2-5; tentatively, D is TRBD1 (5 bases). Trimming left V 3 bases short and J 3 bases short, with 8 bases between. The CDR3 totals 13 residues. Written as DNA, the CDR3 is TGTGCCAGCAGTTTTAGCAGGGAAGAGACCCAGTACTTC. It is translated as CASSFSREETQYF.

This clonotype was observed a handful of times. The CDR3 coding sequence is TGCAGTGCTAGACTAGTCCTCAACAATGAGCAGTTCTTC. The encoded protein is CSARLVLNNEQFF. This chain connects TRBV20-1 to TRBJ2-1; no clear D. The CDR3 is made up of 13 amino acids. Germline loops: CDR1 DFQATT, CDR2 SNEGSKA (reference sequence). The V end was cut by 2 bases, the J end by 5 bases, with 10 bases between.

This clonotype was seen a few times. The chain has TRBV6-2 or TRBV6-3 and TRBJ1-5; D is unclear. V was shortened by 6 bases and J by 3 bases, with 15 bases between the two germline ends. Germline V gives CDR1 MNHEY, CDR2 SVGEGT. This CDR3 is built from 15 residues. Here the CDR3 reads CASSPHMYVNQPQHF. CDR3 DNA: TGTGCCAGCAGCCCGCATATGTACGTCAATCAGCCCCAGCATTTT.

This clonotype occurred many times. The V gene is TRBV16, the J gene TRBJ1-1; D call uncertain. Deletions cut 6 bases from V and 0 bases from J, with 8 bases between. Germline values: CDR1 KGHSY, CDR2 FQNENV. CDR3 size: 13 residues. Written as DNA, the CDR3 is TGTGCCAGCAGTTTACAGCTGAACACTGAAGCTTTCTTT. Translation gives CASSLQLNTEAFF.

J is TRBJ1-4 and V is TRBV20-1, with D unclear. The ends were cut back, 3 bases at V and 2 bases at J, with 13 bases in the middle. Germline CDR1 DFQATT, CDR2 SNEGSKA (reference sequence). The CDR3 has 15 amino acids. The DNA for the CDR3 is TGCAGTGCTAGGGCGGGGTCTGCGACTAATGAAAAACTGTTTTTT. Translated, it gives CSARAGSATNEKLFF.

This clonotype has only a few counts. The chain joins TRBV25-1 to TRBJ1-3, with 9 bases aligning to TRBD1. The CDR3 covers 15 residues. Looked up from germline, CDR1 is MGHDK and CDR2 is SYGVNS. V shed 4 bases and J 4 bases; nucleotides not matched to a gene: 5. CDR3 sequence: CASSVTGGVGNTIYF. The CDR3 bases are TGTGCCAGCAGTGTCACAGGGGGCGTAGGAAACACCATATATTTT.

This rearrangement joins TRBV27 to TRBJ2-3, with 13 bases lining up with TRBD2. Unmatched junction bases numbered 9, after V lost 4 bases and J lost 5 bases. This CDR3 region has 17 residues. Looked up from germline, CDR1 is MNHEY and CDR2 is SMNVEV (reference sequence). The CDR3 region is CASSSRTSGRRLDTQYF. The CDR3 DNA follows: TGTGCCAGCAGTTCCCGGACTAGCGGGAGAAGATTAGATACGCAGTATTTT.

This clonotype turned up a few times. This chain joins TRBV28 and TRBJ2-5, with unresolved D. The DNA matches TRBJ2-7 better at its end, which makes the J call doubtful. The CDR3 runs 15 residues. The germline V gene has CDR1 MDHEN and CDR2 SYDVKM. The CDR3 nucleotides are TGTGCCAGCAGTTTTTATAGACTGGGGACCTACGAGCAGTACTTC. This encodes CASSFYRLGTYEQYF.

Points on this clonotype: A much larger clone differs by one base, so this may be a read error. The chain carries TRBV7-2 and TRBJ2-7; no clear D. Germline CDR1 SGHTA, CDR2 FQGNSA. Trimming cost V 1 base and J 0 bases, with 7 bases left between them. The CDR3 spans 14 residues. The CDR3 bases are TGTGCCAGCAGCTTAGTATTCGGCTCCTACGAGCAGTACTTC. Translation: CASSLVFGSYEQYF.

This clonotype turned up a few times. V and J are TRBV4-3 and TRBJ2-7, with a weak D call TRBD2 (6 bases). The CDR3 spans 15 residues. V was shortened by 0 bases and J by 2 bases, with 11 bases between the two germline ends. CDR1 and CDR2 (germline): LGHNA, YSLEER. The CDR3 here is CASSQDRELPYEQYF. CDR3 DNA sequence: TGCGCCAGCAGCCAAGATCGGGAGCTACCCTACGAGCAGTACTTC.

CDR3 region: CASSARTGADTGELFF. Here the CDR3 DNA reads TGTGCCAGCAGCGCGAGGACAGGGGCCGACACCGGGGAGCTGTTTTTT. The chain combines TRBV9 with TRBJ2-2; 9 bases agree with TRBD1. V shed 3 bases and J 3 bases; nucleotides not matched to a gene: 6. Germline V gene data show CDR1 as SGDLS and CDR2 as YYNGEE. The CDR3 covers 16 residues.

The chain uses TRBV4-1 and TRBJ2-4; D unresolved. V was clipped by 1 base and J by 1 base, with 8 bases between them. The CDR3 sequence is 15 residues long. Germline CDR1 is MGHRA and CDR2 is YSYEKL. DNA of the CDR3: TGCGCCAGCAGCCAAGGGACGTCCGCCAAAAACATTCAGTACTTC. It yields the protein CASSQGTSAKNIQYF.

In its sample, this clonotype was seen a few times. J is TRBJ2-4 and V is TRBV2, with D perhaps matching TRBD1 or TRBD2 (7 bases each). The V end was cut by 3 bases, the J end by 1 base, with 10 bases between. The CDR3 is 15 amino acids. Germline V gene sequence: CDR1 SNHLY, CDR2 FYNNEI. The CDR3 protein is CASSDQGGAKNIQYF. CDR3 coding DNA: TGTGCCAGCAGTGACCAGGGGGGGGCCAAAAACATTCAGTACTTC.

The V call is TRBV12-3 or TRBV12-4, the J call TRBJ2-7; no clear D gene. V was cut by 0 bases and J by 5 bases, with 14 bases left in between. CDR3 size: 15 residues. The CDR3 spells CASSLADKPPDEQYF. The CDR3 nucleotides are TGTGCCAGCAGTTTAGCAGATAAGCCTCCGGACGAGCAGTACTTC.

The chain couples TRBV5-1 to TRBJ1-2; the D is unclear. Trimming shortened V by 0 bases and J by 3 bases, and 6 bases separated the two germline ends. Germline V gene sequence: CDR1 SGHRS, CDR2 YFSETQ. The CDR3 consists of 13 residues. Here the CDR3 reads CASSLDPDYGYTF. The CDR3 coding sequence is TGCGCCAGCAGCTTGGACCCGGACTATGGCTACACCTTC.

This clonotype was observed a handful of times. The chain is built from TRBV28 and TRBJ1-5; 7 bases are a match to TRBD1. The CDR3 covers 14 residues. V was clipped by 5 bases and J by 7 bases; unmatched bases: 8. Germline CDR1 reads MDHEN; CDR2 reads SYDVKM. The DNA of the CDR3 is TGTGCCAGCAGTCCAGGGGGGGTCAGCCAGCCCCAGCATTTT. It specifies CASSPGGVSQPQHF.